This T cell receptor (beta chain) was recorded in a study of T-cell memory formation after mild COVID-19. Whole-study context: For the most part, TCR clusters were specific to one donor. General study points: Detection of some responders pre-infection suggested pre-existing cross-reactive memory T cells participated. The SARS-CoV-2 specificity of second-wave clones reaching peak at day 37 remained unverified.

From 5'RACE with constant-segment primers came TCR alpha and TCR beta cDNA libraries that carried sample barcodes and UMIs. Each CDR3 protein is one row after TCRdb ran MiXCR on the 5' RACE reads. The sample gives roughly 250,000 distinct CDR3 sequences, roughly 15% of which show up once; 3% to 4.5% is in the top ten. The CDR3 contains 14 residues. Germline-derived CDR1 and CDR2 are MNHEY and SVGEGT. Trimming removed 4 bases from V and 5 bases from J; junction bases left unmatched: 5. A word on this clonotype: Its antigen is currently unknown.

The chain uses TRBV6-2 or TRBV6-3 and TRBJ2-5, with 9 bases identical to TRBD2. This clonotype was obtained from a man between 18 and 35 years old who had mild COVID-19 (a few samples of this study predate the infection). Cell type and time point are not known. The sequencing input was PBMCs or a T cell subset sorted from them (not recorded which). Written as DNA, the CDR3 is TGTGCCAGCAGTTCGAGCGGGGGGATTGAGACCCAGTACTTC. Its translation is CASSSSGGIETQYF.